This record covers a single T cell receptor beta chain. The antigen remains unidentified. This entry comes from a study of Tregs in tolerant kidney transplant recipients. General observations from the study: Validation in larger populations is needed because few patients were studied.

TCRdb's table, derived via immunoSEQ multiplex PCR, lists solely in-frame clones and lacks some. The sample holds more than 75,000 clones, approximately 93% seen once. Unstimulated Tregs (CD4+CD25+CD127-) and CD4+CD25- non-Tregs were sorted from PBMCs. This CDR3 region has 15 residues. Germline CDR1 SGHAT, CDR2 FQNNGV. The TCR originated in a human donor who received a combined kidney and bone marrow transplant. V usage is TRBV11-2 and J usage is TRBJ2-5, with 11 bases matching TRBD1. The end of the DNA aligns better with TRBJ2-7, so the J call may be wrong. The sequencing used CD4+ T cells from blood, collected before the transplant. The CDR3 nucleotides are TGTGCCAGCAGCTCTGGACAGGGGGCCGGGTACGAGCAGTACTTC. Protein product: CASSSGQGAGYEQYF.